The 24 T cell receptor beta chains below all came from one sample that was sequenced in a study of T cells in women clearing cervical HPV infection. TCRdb's copy holds only in-frame clones and misses some; the assay was immunoSEQ multiplex PCR. In all, the sample yields some 15,000 clones. Sequences were obtained from blood buffy coat. Source of these receptors: a woman aged 18 to 75 with a cervical HPV16 infection that either progressed to CIN3+ or cleared (not recorded which).

As regards this clone: The read terminates 3 residues ahead of where the CDR3 ends, so the germline J gene completes it. This chain links TRBV5-1 with TRBJ2-1, with 9 positions matching TRBD1. This CDR3 spans 17 amino acids. Trimming removed 4 bases from V and 0 bases from J; junction bases left unmatched: 8. CDR1 and CDR2 from the germline V gene are SGHRS and YFSETQ. The sequenced CDR3 bases are TGCGCCAGCAGCACACCGGGACAGGGAAGCTCCTACAATGAG. Translation gives CASSTPGQGSSYNE. The entire CDR3 protein is CASSTPGQGSSYNEQFF.

Concerning this clone: The observed sequence ends 3 residues before the CDR3 terminus, with the missing tail filled in from the germline J gene. The V and J genes are TRBV28 and TRBJ1-2, with TRBD1 identical over 7 bases. The germline gives CDR1 MDHEN, CDR2 SYDVKM. Trimming removed 6 bases from V and 2 bases from J; junction bases left unmatched: 3. This CDR3 is built from 13 residues. The chain's CDR3 is CASRVGQNYGYTF. The covered CDR3 bases are TGTGCCAGCAGGGTGGGACAGAACTATGGC.

On this clone itself: Read sequence stops 3 residues before the CDR3 end, and the germline J gene provides the missing end. The chain joins TRBV7-2 to TRBJ2-3, with 9 positions matching TRBD2. V was clipped by 4 bases and J by 4 bases; unmatched bases: 6. Germline values: CDR1 SGHTA, CDR2 FQGNSA. The CDR3 is made up of 15 amino acids. This CDR3 reads CASSWAGGQADTQYF. The covered CDR3 bases are TGTGCCAGCAGCTGGGCGGGGGGGCAGGCAGATACG.

Note on this clone: The read ends 3 residues shy of where the CDR3 ends; the end is completed using the germline J gene. The V gene is TRBV4-1, the J gene TRBJ1-5; 9 nucleotides line up with TRBD1. This CDR3 has 14 amino acids. The J segment lost 6 bases and the V segment lost 4 bases, leaving 4 bases of the junction unmatched. The germline CDR1 and CDR2 sequences are MGHRA and YSYEKL. The sequenced part of the CDR3 DNA is TGCGCCAGCAGCCGGACAGGGGACACTCAGCCC. Translated, it gives CASSRTGDTQP. The whole CDR3 region reads CASSRTGDTQPQHF.

With respect to this clone: From the germline J gene comes the end of the CDR3, since the read stops 3 residues before it. V is TRBV11-2 and J is TRBJ2-5; 7 bases are a match to TRBD2. Germline-derived CDR1 and CDR2 are SGHAT and FQNNGV. J gave up 3 bases and V 5 bases, and 6 bases lay outside the gene matches. The CDR3 extends over 14 amino acids. The sequenced CDR3 bases are TGTGCCAGCAGCCTCCGACTAGCAGAAGAGACC. Protein sequence: CASSLRLAEET. The full CDR3 protein reads CASSLRLAEETQYF.

Notes on this clone: The read terminates 3 residues ahead of where the CDR3 ends, so the germline J gene completes it. The chain combines TRBV10-1 with TRBJ2-3; TRBD2 matches at 8 bases. This CDR3 comprises 16 residues. Germline V gene data show CDR1 as WNHNN and CDR2 as SYGVQD (reference sequence). Trimming took 8 bases from V and 3 from J; bases not matched to a gene: 13. The CDR3 loop reads CASQRSGGAPTDTQYF. The CDR3 DNA, read in part, is TGCGCCAGCCAGAGGAGCGGGGGCGCCCCGACAGATACG.

Concerning this clone: The sequence runs out 3 residues before the end of the CDR3; the remainder is reconstructed from the germline J gene. This chain uses TRBV5-1 with TRBJ2-6, with D hard to call. V was trimmed by 4 bases and J by 0 bases, leaving 8 bases between them. This CDR3 spans 15 amino acids. The germline V gene has CDR1 SGHRS and CDR2 YFSETQ. The sequenced part of the CDR3 DNA is TGCGCCAGCAGCCTGGTAAACTCTGGGGCCAACGTC. Its translation is CASSLVNSGANV. The full CDR3 is CASSLVNSGANVLTF.

A remark on this clone: The read terminates 3 residues ahead of where the CDR3 ends, so the germline J gene completes it. The genes are TRBV4-1 and TRBJ2-5; D is unclear. Trimming removed 0 bases at V and 7 bases at J, with 12 bases between. The CDR3 runs to 14 residues. Germline V lookup: CDR1 MGHRA, CDR2 YSYEKL. The CDR3 sequence is CASSQEVVQVTQYF. The part of the CDR3 DNA that was read is TGCGCCAGCAGCCAAGAAGTTGTCCAGGTGACC.

A word on this clone: The missing CDR3 end, 3 residues past where the read stops, is filled in from the germline J gene. J is TRBJ2-7 and V is TRBV7-3; TRBD2 aligns across 8 bases. The CDR3 is 15 amino acids. The germline CDR1 and CDR2 sequences are SGHTA and FQGTGA. After removal of 5 bases from V and 2 bases from J, the junction contained 8 bases not matched to a gene. The CDR3 DNA, read in part, is TGTGCCAGCAGCCCCCGACCGGGACTAGCCTACGAG. Translating it yields CASSPRPGLAYE. The whole CDR3 is CASSPRPGLAYEQYF.

The CDR3 here is CSALDRSSYNEQFF. CDR3 bases read: TGCAGTGCTTTGGACAGAAGCTCCTACAATGAG. V and J are TRBV20-1 and TRBJ2-1, with D possibly matching TRBD1 (6 bases). The CDR3 extends 3 residues past the end of the read, so its final part is completed from the germline J gene. Germline CDR1 is DFQATT and CDR2 is SNEGSKA (reference sequence). V gave up 5 bases and J gave up 0 bases, with 11 bases separating them. The length of the CDR3 is 14 residues.

Turning to this clone: The CDR3 end lies 3 residues beyond the end of the read and is filled in from the germline J gene. This chain uses TRBV10-1 with TRBJ2-5; D might be TRBD1 (6 bases). V was shortened by 0 bases and J by 1 base, with 9 bases between the two germline ends. The CDR3 spans 15 residues. Germline CDR1 WNHNN, CDR2 SYGVQD (reference sequence). CDR3 DNA, as far as it was read: TGCGCCAGCAGTGAGTCGAGGGGGTTCCAAGAGACC. It specifies CASSESRGFQET. The entire CDR3 protein reads CASSESRGFQETQYF.

Concerning this clone itself: Read coverage stops 3 residues before the CDR3 terminus; the germline J gene supplies the remainder. The rearrangement links TRBV4-1 to TRBJ2-1, with 9 bases lining up with TRBD2. The germline V gene encodes CDR1 MGHRA and CDR2 YSYEKL. This CDR3 spans 16 amino acids. The V gene end was trimmed by 0 bases and the J gene end by 7 bases; junction bases not matched to a gene: 7. This chain's CDR3 is CASSQDPSGVGNEQFF. The covered CDR3 bases are TGCGCCAGCAGCCAAGATCCTAGCGGGGTGGGGAATGAG.

About this clone itself: The read ends 3 residues before the CDR3 terminus; that terminus is restored from the germline J gene. The chain joins TRBV10-3 to TRBJ1-5; 7 bases line up with TRBD1. The CDR3 covers 13 residues. The trim removed 6 bases at V and 5 bases at J, leaving 4 bases unmatched. CDR1 is ENHRY and CDR2 is SYGVKD in the germline V gene. The CDR3 protein is CAISDRDDQPQHF. The CDR3 bases that were read are TGTGCCATCAGCGACAGGGATGATCAGCCC.

On this clone itself: The missing CDR3 end, 3 residues past where the read stops, is filled in from the germline J gene. The chain uses TRBV2 and TRBJ1-5; possible D gene TRBD1, 5 bases. The CDR3 contains 15 residues. V shed 5 bases and J shed 5 bases, with 16 bases lying between them. Germline CDR1 reads SNHLY; CDR2 reads FYNNEI. The part of the CDR3 DNA that was read is TGTGCCAGCAGTCCAATCGACAGAGCATATCAGCCC. Residues: CASSPIDRAYQP. Given in full, the CDR3 is CASSPIDRAYQPQHF.

The CDR3 region is CASSGGTLQGTDTQYF. CDR3 DNA (partial): TGCGCCAGCAGCGGAGGGACTTTACAGGGCACAGATACG. The gene calls are TRBV5-1 and TRBJ2-3; D possibly corresponds to TRBD2 (6 bases). The read is 3 residues too short to cover the CDR3 end, so that end is filled in from the germline J gene. V was pared by 4 bases and J by 1 base, with 16 bases between. Germline CDR1 is SGHRS and CDR2 is YFSETQ. The CDR3 contains 16 residues.

As to this clone: The read ends 3 residues before the CDR3 terminus; that terminus is restored from the germline J gene. The chain joins TRBV14 to TRBJ2-7; maybe TRBD1 (5 bases). This CDR3 is built from 14 residues. CDR1 and CDR2 (germline): SGHDN, FVKESK. The germline V and J ends were trimmed by 0 bases and 5 bases, with 11 bases remaining between them. The covered CDR3 bases are TGTGCCAGCAGCCAAGACAGGGTTCGGAACGAG. Protein sequence: CASSQDRVRNE. The complete CDR3 protein is CASSQDRVRNEQYF.

CDR3 amino acids: CASNPLGSGGGHEQFF. CDR3 DNA (partial): TGTGCCAGCAACCCTCTGGGTAGCGGGGGGGGGCATGAG. The chain combines TRBV6-2 or TRBV6-3 with TRBJ2-1, with TRBD2 matching over 11 bases. The read falls 3 residues short of the CDR3 end, and the missing part is taken from the germline J gene. The J segment lost 8 bases and the V segment lost 7 bases, leaving 13 bases of the junction unmatched. CDR1 is MNHEY and CDR2 is SVGEGT in the germline V gene. There are 16 residues in the CDR3.

In the case of this clone: Coverage ceases 3 residues before the CDR3 finishes, and the germline J gene fills in the end. The gene calls are TRBV27 and TRBJ1-2; D is perhaps TRBD1 (5 bases). This CDR3 spans 15 amino acids. The V and J ends lost 5 bases and 6 bases respectively, with 19 bases between them. Germline-derived CDR1 and CDR2 are MNHEY and SMNVEV (reference sequence). The CDR3 protein is CASSLTTAGSDGYTF. Incomplete CDR3 DNA: TGTGCCAGCAGTCTAACCACAGCAGGGTCGGATGGC.

Regarding this clone: The CDR3 extends 3 residues past the end of the read, so its final part is completed from the germline J gene. V gene TRBV20-1 combines with J gene TRBJ1-5; D might be TRBD1 (6 bases). Germline CDR1 and CDR2: DFQATT and SNEGSKA (reference sequence). The CDR3 contains 13 residues. V dropped 3 bases and J dropped 7 bases, with 13 bases sitting between them. CDR3 region: CSASGDTGQPQHF. The CDR3 bases that were read are TGCAGTGCTAGCGGGGACACCGGGCAGCCC.

On this clone: From the germline J gene comes the end of the CDR3, since the read stops 3 residues before it. The chain joins TRBV2 to TRBJ2-7; maybe TRBD1 (5 bases). Germline CDR1 and CDR2: SNHLY and FYNNEI. V dropped 9 bases and J dropped 0 bases, with 12 bases sitting between them. This CDR3 contains 13 residues. The sequenced CDR3 bases are TGTGCCAGTAAGACAGAAAGCTCCTACGAG. Protein sequence: CASKTESSYE. The whole CDR3 is CASKTESSYEQYF.

Note on this clone: The read terminates 3 residues before the CDR3 end, so the remaining end is supplied by the germline J gene. The rearrangement joins TRBV20-1 to TRBJ2-5, with 10 bases lining up with TRBD2. Germline CDR1 and CDR2: DFQATT and SNEGSKA (reference sequence). This CDR3 spans 17 amino acids. V lost 0 bases and J lost 2; bases outside the gene matches: 9. Partial CDR3 DNA: TGCAGTGCTAGAGATCTTGAGGAGCGGGGGGGTCAAGAGACC. The encoded protein is CSARDLEERGGQET. The full-length CDR3 reads as CSARDLEERGGQETQYF.

The sequenced CDR3 bases are TGCAGTGCTAGGCCAACCCGGGGGGGCGATGAG. Its protein is CSARPTRGGDE. The CDR3 as a whole reads CSARPTRGGDEQFF. This chain uses TRBV20-1 with TRBJ2-1, with 8 bases fitting TRBD2. Read coverage stops 3 residues before the CDR3 terminus; the germline J gene supplies the remainder. Per germline, CDR1 DFQATT and CDR2 SNEGSKA (reference sequence). J lost 8 bases, V lost 3 bases, and 9 bases had no gene match. The CDR3 runs 14 residues.

The CDR3: CAWSVRGDGYTF. The sequenced part of the CDR3 DNA is TGTGCCTGGAGTGTACGGGGGGATGGC. The gene calls are TRBV30 and TRBJ1-2; TRBD1 is a possible D gene (5 bases). The CDR3 end is not reached by the read, which stops 3 residues before it; the germline J gene fills it in. The V end was cut by 0 bases, the J end by 6 bases, with 8 bases between. The CDR3 totals 12 residues. The germline V gene has CDR1 GTSNPN and CDR2 SVGIG (reference sequence).

Details on this clone: Read sequence stops 3 residues before the CDR3 end, and the germline J gene provides the missing end. V usage is TRBV18 and J usage is TRBJ2-1; 10 bases match TRBD1. After removal of 5 bases from V and 4 bases from J, the junction contained 5 bases not matched to a gene. This CDR3 has 15 amino acids. Germline V lookup: CDR1 KGHSH, CDR2 LQKENI. The CDR3: CASSGGQGGYNEQFF. The covered CDR3 bases are TGTGCCAGCTCAGGAGGACAGGGGGGATACAATGAG.